This TCR beta chain was identified during a study of T and B cells in COVID-19 patients (dated by TCRdb to about 2020). Concerning the study at large: Using TRB and IGH repertoire sequencing of peripheral blood, the study characterized adaptive immunity in COVID-19 patients who had active infection or had recovered. As many as 9 follow-up blood samples were taken per patient, and some of the samples covered different disease stages within the same individual. A couple of patients belonged to both the recovered and active cohorts because samples were available from active disease and after recovery. A recovered cohort included about 19 patients who provided 20 to 25 samples, and most of these patients had mild to moderate COVID-19 treated on an outpatient basis. A median age of roughly 31 years was recorded in the recovered cohort versus roughly 67 years in the active-infection cohort. Of the approximately 19 patients in the active-infection cohort, about a dozen were critically ill and needed mechanical ventilation or ECMO. Of the 20 to 25 patients in the active-infection cohort, around 17 had comorbidities associated with unfavorable COVID-19 outcome. An age-matched reference group of some 39 healthy donors negative for COVID-19 antibodies served as the comparison for repertoire analyses. The repository of TCR and BCR sequences included about 69 time points from around 39 patients, and more than 8 million TCR sequences were analysed. Overall results and qualifications from the work: In patients with COVID-19, the usage of TRBV/TRBJ genes was reported to be strongly skewed. Few blood samples were available from mildly ill patients while symptoms were present, and early samples from severe cases were likewise scarce. It was stated that prospective validation of the reported TCR clusters was required before the clusters could be put to clinical use. TRB repertoires were highly clonal in active COVID-19, whereas diversity and richness at recovery rose above healthy donor levels. The cohort was considered too small for HLA contributions to COVID-19 susceptibility or severity to be assessed. Specific T cell subsets (CD4+/Treg/CD8+) and sorted SARS-CoV-2-responsive or tetramer+ T cells had not yet been sequenced, with those experiments still ongoing. A total of around 2,500 TCR clusters were exclusive to the recovered cohort, and around 31 of those clusters were low-pGen clusters.

A word on this clonotype: Its recognized antigen is unknown. Base qualities are not at hand, and no much larger clone is one base apart.

Sequenced on an Illumina MiSeq. Multiplex PCR with BIOMED2 TRB-A/B primer pools was used to amplify TRB rearrangements. Illumina-compatible adapters and 7-nucleotide sample barcodes were added to the amplicons in two consecutive PCRs. Phusion HS II polymerase was used for all library PCRs. Amplicons were purified from gel with the NucleoSpin Gel and PCR Clean-up kit, quantified on Qubit, and pooled at roughly 3.9 nM. Amplicon pool quality was checked on an Agilent 2100 Bioanalyzer before Illumina next-generation sequencing. On the authors' methods: TRB rearrangements were annotated with MiXCR 3.0.8 using the default MiXCR reference library. Sequences with fewer than 2 reads and non-productive reads were filtered out, and every unique CDR3 nucleotide sequence was treated as a single clone. Clonality, diversity, richness and V-J gene usage were calculated in R 3.5.1. TCR clustering by CDR3 similarity used GLIPH2, with generation probabilities calculated by OLGA. Only GLIPH2 clusters with at least four unique TCR clonotypes present in at least three individuals were retained. The public reads were run again by TCRdb, first through fastp at Q25 and then through MiXCR, and only productive beta chains were kept. All rows with the same CDR3 protein become a single entry with the most common DNA and genes. What appears here as the V and J calls and clone size reflects TCRdb's work, not the paper's. This sample is represented by 20,000 to 25,000 distinct CDR3 sequences; under 30% of them were singletons. 2.5% to 3.5% of the sample goes to the ten largest clones.

V is cut by 2 bases and J by 3 bases, and the space between the germline ends is 10 bases. The germline V gene supplies CDR1 MNHNS and CDR2 SASEGT. CDR3 length: 14 amino acids, cysteine to phenylalanine. The only DNA kept is the CDR3, 42 bases in frame from the first base. TRB repertoires were amplified from approximately 250-500 ng of genomic DNA extracted from blood. The clonotype comes from a human donor who had recovered from COVID-19. Sequencing was performed on blood. The rearranged chain carries TRBV6-1 and TRBJ2-5; there is no confident call for the D gene. The nucleotide sequence is given as TGTGCCAGCAGTGAAAGGCCCCTTAAAGAGACCCAGTACTTC. Translated, it gives CASSERPLKETQYF.